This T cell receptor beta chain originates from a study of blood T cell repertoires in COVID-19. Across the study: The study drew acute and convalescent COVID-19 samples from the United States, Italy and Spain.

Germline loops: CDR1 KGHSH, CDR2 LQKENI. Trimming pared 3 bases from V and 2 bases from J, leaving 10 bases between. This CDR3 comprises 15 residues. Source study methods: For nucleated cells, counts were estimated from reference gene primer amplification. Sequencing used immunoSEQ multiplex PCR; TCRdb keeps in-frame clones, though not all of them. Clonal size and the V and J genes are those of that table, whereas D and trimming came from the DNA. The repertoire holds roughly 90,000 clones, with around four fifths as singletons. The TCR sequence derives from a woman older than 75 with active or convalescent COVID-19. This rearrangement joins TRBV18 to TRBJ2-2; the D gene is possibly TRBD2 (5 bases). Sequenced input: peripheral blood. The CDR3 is CASSPSGDNTGELFF. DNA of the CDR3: TGTGCCAGCTCACCCAGCGGTGACAACACCGGGGAGCTGTTTTTT.